This T cell receptor (beta chain) was sequenced during a study of T cell responses to AZD1222 COVID-19 vaccine. Generated by immunoSEQ multiplex PCR, the TCRdb table keeps only in-frame clones and is missing some. The table lists more than 85,000 clones, 91% of them singletons. CDR1 and CDR2 (germline): SNHLY, FYNNEI. The V end lost 7 bases, the J end lost 3 bases, and 22 bases lay between the germline ends. CDR3 length: 17 residues. Points from the study as a whole: Vaccine-related CD4 TCRs covered spike, predominating at 160-218 and 743-854. Reportedly, nearly half of unique spike TCRs recognized epitopes outside B.1.351/B.1.1.7 mutations. Every sample of the repertoires postdated the peak T cell response.

In the case of this clone: The antigen is not known.

This specimen consisted of peripheral blood, obtained on day 0 of AZD1222 vaccination. This chain joins TRBV2 and TRBJ1-3; possibly TRBD1 for D (5 bases). The TCR originated in an adult in good health. CDR3 protein: CASIQGGGAFGGNTIYF. The CDR3 DNA is TGTGCCAGCATCCAGGGAGGAGGGGCGTTTGGTGGAAACACCATATATTTT.